The source of this T cell receptor (beta chain) is a study of OX40 agonist ivuxolimab in advanced cancers. Study details: The study treated patients with ivuxolimab, an agonistic anti-OX40 (CD134) antibody.

Sequenced by immunoSEQ multiplex PCR; TCRdb stores in-frame clones only, minus some. This table holds 55,000 to 80,000 clones, about four fifths found once. Notes on the study in general: In the 0.1 to 3.0 mg/kg range, CD4+ and CD8+ blood T cells had expanded clonally by week 6. Expanded peripheral T cells had an undetermined antigen specificity. Normalized expansion of T-cell clones was also low for some nonresponders.

Concerning this clone itself: Antigen specificity is unknown.

The starting material was CD4+ or CD8+ T cells sorted from blood, obtained in a trial of the OX40 agonist ivuxolimab. The clonotype comes from an adult with an advanced solid tumor such as melanoma, head and neck, liver or kidney cancer.

The CDR3 region is CASNNPGTQETQYF. CDR3 DNA sequence: TGTGCCAGCAACAATCCGGGGACACAAGAGACCCAGTACTTC. The V and J genes are TRBV7-9 and TRBJ2-5, with D perhaps matching TRBD1 (6 bases). Trimming shortened V by 7 bases and J by 2 bases, and 14 bases separated the two germline ends. The germline V gene has CDR1 SEHNR and CDR2 FQNEAQ (reference sequence). This CDR3 contains 14 residues.